These 11 T cell receptor beta chains were all obtained from the same sample, sequenced in a study of blood T cell repertoires in COVID-19. TCRdb keeps only in-frame clones here, not all; method: immunoSEQ multiplex PCR. The profile covers about 110,000 clones, with roughly four fifths appearing a single time and approximately 4% taken by the ten largest. The sequenced material came from peripheral blood. These receptors all stem from a woman in her seventies with acute or convalescent COVID-19.

CDR3 DNA sequence: TGTGCCAGCAGGGCGCTAAGGGGGGGCAATTCACCCCTCCACTTT. This encodes CASRALRGGNSPLHF. This chain connects TRBV2 to TRBJ1-6, with a weak D call TRBD1 (6 bases). CDR3 length: 15 amino acids. Germline V CDR1 and CDR2: SNHLY, FYNNEI. The V gene lost 6 bases and the J gene lost 7 bases, with 16 bases spanning the gap.

This chain connects TRBV6-5 to TRBJ1-2, with D hard to call. The CDR3 spans 15 residues. CDR1 MNHEY and CDR2 SVGAGI come from the germline V gene. Trimming left V 0 bases short and J 2 bases short, with 10 bases between. As DNA, the CDR3 is TGTGCCAGCAGTTACTCGACGACGGGGAACTATGGCTACACCTTC. Translating it yields CASSYSTTGNYGYTF.

The chain is built from TRBV6-5 and TRBJ1-6; 8 positions match TRBD1. V lost 6 bases to trimming and J lost 12 bases; unmatched junction nucleotides: 4. The CDR3 loop spans 12 amino acids. CDR1 and CDR2 from the germline V gene are MNHEY and SVGAGI. CDR3 coding DNA: TGTGCCAGCAGAACAGGGGGTATACCCCTCCACTTT. This encodes CASRTGGIPLHF.

In this sample, this clone turned up once. The chain employs TRBV29-1 and TRBJ1-2, with 12 nucleotides matching TRBD1. Per the germline V gene, CDR1 is SQVTM and CDR2 is ANQGSEA. This CDR3 comprises 15 residues. After removal of 3 bases from V and 5 bases from J, the junction contained 7 bases not matched to a gene. Here the CDR3 reads CSVEGDRGRGYGYTF. The CDR3 DNA reads TGCAGCGTTGAGGGGGACAGGGGGCGCGGGTATGGCTACACCTTC.

The gene calls are TRBV28 and TRBJ1-4, with D possibly matching TRBD1 (5 bases). This CDR3 is built from 16 residues. V lost 2 bases, J lost 4 bases, and 14 bases lay in between. From germline, CDR1 is MDHEN and CDR2 SYDVKM. The DNA of the CDR3 is TGTGCCAGCAGTTTAAGGGGTTGGGGCCGTAATGAAAAACTGTTTTTT. Protein sequence: CASSLRGWGRNEKLFF.

The genes are TRBV5-1 and TRBJ2-2, with D maybe TRBD2 (6 bases). V was shortened by 0 bases and J by 7 bases, with 13 bases between the two germline ends. CDR1 is SGHRS and CDR2 is YFSETQ in the germline V gene. The CDR3 covers 15 residues. The chain's CDR3 is CASSLAAGSGGELFF. The CDR3 nucleotides are TGCGCCAGCAGCTTGGCGGCGGGATCCGGCGGGGAGCTGTTTTTT. The whole variable domain, remainder taken from reference TRBV5-1 and TRBJ2-2, is KAGVTQTPRYLIKTRGQQVTLSCSPISGHRSVSWYQQTPGQGLQFLFEYFSETQRNKGNFPGRFSGRQFSNSRSEMNVSTLELGDSALYLCASSLAAGSGGELFFGEGSRLTVL.

The chain is built from TRBV6-5 and TRBJ2-1, with D uncertain. The CDR3 is 12 amino acids. Trimming shortened V by 7 bases and J by 8 bases, and 12 bases separated the two germline ends. Germline CDR1 MNHEY, CDR2 SVGAGI. CDR3 protein: CASTSHTHEQFF. CDR3 coding DNA: TGTGCCAGCACCTCCCACACGCATGAGCAGTTCTTC.

V and J are TRBV2 and TRBJ1-1, with D possibly TRBD1 on 5 matching bases. Looked up from germline, CDR1 is SNHLY and CDR2 is FYNNEI. The CDR3 loop spans 14 amino acids. V was clipped by 4 bases and J by 1 base, with 10 bases between them. The DNA for the CDR3 is TGTGCCAGCAGTGTGGGGCGGGGGAACACTGAAGCTTTCTTT. Amino acids: CASSVGRGNTEAFF.

The CDR3, as DNA: TGTGCCAGCAGCGTAGAGCCCGACAGGGAAAACGGGGAGCTGTTTTTT. Translated, it gives CASSVEPDRENGELFF. This chain links TRBV9 with TRBJ2-2; 7 bases are shared with TRBD1. The V gene end was trimmed by 0 bases and the J gene end by 7 bases; junction bases not matched to a gene: 9. Germline V gene lookup returns CDR1 SGDLS and CDR2 YYNGEE. This CDR3 comprises 16 residues. Drawing the rest from reference TRBV9 and TRBJ2-2, the complete variable domain is DSGVTQTPKHLITATGQRVTLRCSPRSGDLSVYWYQQSLDQGLQFLIQYYNGEERAKGNILERFSAQQFPDLHSELNLSSLELGDSALYFCASSVEPDRENGELFFGEGSRLTVL.

This clone was picked up a small number of times. The chain recombines TRBV7-6 with TRBJ2-2, with 8 positions matching TRBD1. The V and J ends lost 1 base and 0 bases, in that order; junction bases with no gene match: 1. The germline V gene has CDR1 SGHVS and CDR2 FNYEAQ. This CDR3 is built from 16 residues. The CDR3 coding sequence is TGTGCCAGCAGCTTAGAGGGACAGGCGAACACCGGGGAGCTGTTTTTT. Its translation: CASSLEGQANTGELFF.

The rearrangement uses TRBV6-6 and TRBJ1-2; a weak D match, TRBD1 (5 bases). There are 12 residues in the CDR3. Germline CDR1 reads MNHNY; CDR2 reads SVGAGI (reference sequence). Trimming took 6 bases from V and 10 from J, leaving 15 bases between them. The CDR3 bases are TGTGCCAGCAGGGTGGGAACAGGAACCTACACCTTC. It codes for CASRVGTGTYTF.